A single sample is the source of the 5 T cell receptor beta chains below, sequenced in a study of OX40 agonist ivuxolimab in advanced cancers. Clones were read by immunoSEQ multiplex PCR, and TCRdb kept only the in-frame ones, dropping some. Of about 120,000 clones in the sample, 80% to 90% were seen once. Sequencing was performed on CD4+ or CD8+ T cells sorted from blood, taken in a trial of the OX40 agonist ivuxolimab. The receptors originated from an adult with an advanced solid tumor such as melanoma, head and neck, liver or kidney cancer.

V and J are TRBV28 and TRBJ1-1, with D maybe TRBD1 (6 bases). This CDR3 has 13 amino acids. Trimming left V 7 bases short and J 2 bases short, with 11 bases between. Germline V gives CDR1 MDHEN, CDR2 SYDVKM. CDR3 in DNA: TGTGCCAGCATCCAGGGGACCAACACTGAAGCTTTCTTT. This encodes CASIQGTNTEAFF.

The chain has TRBV5-8 and TRBJ2-7; tentative D call: TRBD1 (5 bases). V was shortened by 3 bases and J by 2 bases, with 6 bases between the two germline ends. This CDR3 has 12 amino acids. In germline, CDR1 is SGHTS, CDR2 YDEGEE. The CDR3, as DNA: TGTGCCAGCAGCTGGGGCCCCTACGAGCAGTACTTC. It is translated as CASSWGPYEQYF. The full variable domain, completed using reference TRBV5-8 and TRBJ2-7, is EAGVTQSPTHLIKTRGQQATLRCSPISGHTSVYWYQQALGLGLQFLLWYDEGEERNRGNFPPRFSGRQFPNYSSELNVNALELEDSALYLCASSWGPYEQYFGPGTRLTVT.

J is TRBJ1-6 and V is TRBV30; D not certain. With 1 base removed from V and 6 bases from J, the gap between germline ends came to 7 bases. CDR1 and CDR2 from the germline V gene are GTSNPN and SVGIG (reference sequence). CDR3 length: 13 amino acids. The CDR3 loop is CAWSAQANSPLHF. CDR3 in DNA: TGTGCCTGGAGTGCCCAAGCTAATTCACCCCTCCACTTT.

The chain links TRBV5-1 to TRBJ2-3, with no clear D. Germline-derived CDR1 and CDR2 are SGHRS and YFSETQ. Trimming removed 5 bases from V and 1 base from J, with 8 bases in between. The CDR3 covers 13 residues. This chain's CDR3 is CASRMFGTDTQYF. The CDR3 DNA reads as TGCGCCAGCAGGATGTTTGGCACAGATACGCAGTATTTT.

The chain links TRBV5-4 to TRBJ2-3; 9 bases fit TRBD2. Looked up from germline, CDR1 is SGHNT and CDR2 is YYREEE (reference sequence). The length of the CDR3 is 18 residues. J lost 1 base, V lost 1 base, and 10 bases had no gene match. The CDR3 here is CASSLFGGGAGGTDTQYF. The CDR3 DNA reads TGTGCCAGCAGCTTGTTCGGCGGGGGGGCTGGGGGCACAGATACGCAGTATTTT.